The 29 T cell receptor beta chains listed next were all sequenced from one sample in a study of blood T cells in healthy people across ages. Alongside a J-beta primer mix, a sample-barcoded 5' primer served in a second PCR lasting about 6 to 11 cycles. TCRdb reanalysed the 5' RACE reads using MiXCR and keeps one entry per CDR3 protein. The sample records approximately 1.5 million distinct CDR3 sequences, 35% to 45% being singletons. The material sequenced was blood. The receptors originated from a woman aged 18-30 years in good health.

The chain carries TRBV12-3 or TRBV12-4 and TRBJ2-3; no definite D call. The V end lost 0 bases, the J end lost 4 bases, and 17 bases lay between the germline ends. CDR3 length: 17 amino acids. The CDR3 DNA reads TGTGCCAGCAGTTTAGCTTCCCGGTCCCACCCATCAGATACGCAGTATTTT. It is translated as CASSLASRSHPSDTQYF.

This clonotype was counted between two and nine times. The rearrangement joins TRBV4-1 to TRBJ2-5; 12 bases align to TRBD2. The ends lost 3 bases at V and 4 bases at J; junction bases unmatched: 9. Per the germline V gene, CDR1 is MGHRA and CDR2 is YSYEKL. CDR3 size: 17 residues. CDR3 in DNA: TGCGCCAGCAGCCACAGGACTAGCGGGGACAGCCGAGAGACCCAGTACTTC. This encodes CASSHRTSGDSRETQYF.

This clonotype was observed a few times. The chain couples TRBV10-3 to TRBJ2-7; 10 positions match TRBD2. Germline V gives CDR1 ENHRY, CDR2 SYGVKD. V shed 3 bases, J shed 3 bases, and the junction held 11 bases outside the gene matches. The CDR3 contains 17 residues. The CDR3 DNA reads TGTGCCATCAGTGACTTAGGGACTAGCGAGTTCAACTACGAGCAGTACTTC. This sequence encodes CAISDLGTSEFNYEQYF.

This clonotype was counted between two and nine times. The rearrangement uses TRBV5-1 and TRBJ2-1; 7 bases line up with TRBD2. With V trimmed by 2 bases and J by 8 bases, 1 base remained unmatched. The CDR3 spans 12 residues. CDR1 is SGHRS and CDR2 is YFSETQ in the germline V gene. The CDR3 DNA sequence: TGCGCCAGCAGCTTCCTAGCGGATGAGCAGTTCTTC. As protein: CASSFLADEQFF. The full variable domain, in which reference TRBV5-1 and TRBJ2-1 provide the parts outside the CDR3, is KAGVTQTPRYLIKTRGQQVTLSCSPISGHRSVSWYQQTPGQGLQFLFEYFSETQRNKGNFPGRFSGRQFSNSRSEMNVSTLELGDSALYLCASSFLADEQFFGPGTRLTVL.

This clonotype has more than one count but fewer than ten. The CDR3 loop is CASSSGLPNEQFF. The CDR3 DNA reads as TGTGCCAGCAGCTCAGGACTCCCCAATGAGCAGTTCTTC. The chain carries TRBV7-2 and TRBJ2-1; possibly TRBD2 for D (5 bases). In germline, CDR1 is SGHTA, CDR2 FQGNSA. The ends were cut back, 4 bases at V and 6 bases at J, with 10 bases in the middle. There are 13 residues in the CDR3.

This clonotype appeared many times. This chain uses TRBV7-2 with TRBJ2-3; D call uncertain. The CDR3 sequence is 13 residues long. Germline V gives CDR1 SGHTA, CDR2 FQGNSA. Trimming left V 3 bases short and J 1 base short, with 5 bases between. This chain's CDR3 is CASSFLGTDTQYF. The DNA for the CDR3 is TGTGCCAGCAGCTTTCTCGGCACAGATACGCAGTATTTT.

This rearrangement joins TRBV10-3 to TRBJ2-6, with TRBD1 as a possible D gene (6 bases). CDR1 is ENHRY and CDR2 is SYGVKD in the germline V gene. The V end was cut by 8 bases, the J end by 0 bases, with 8 bases between. CDR3 length equals 14 residues. CDR3: CAIRTDSGANVLTF. CDR3 nucleotides: TGTGCCATCCGGACAGACTCTGGGGCCAACGTCCTGACTTTC.

The chain joins TRBV5-1 to TRBJ1-1, with D tentatively TRBD1 (6 bases). V shed 2 bases and J shed 0 bases, with 14 bases lying between them. This CDR3 comprises 16 residues. Looked up from germline, CDR1 is SGHRS and CDR2 is YFSETQ. The CDR3 region is CASSFQGLGMNTEAFF. The CDR3 bases are TGCGCCAGCAGCTTCCAGGGGCTAGGGATGAACACTGAAGCTTTCTTT.

The rearrangement uses TRBV5-1 and TRBJ2-3, with 7 positions matching TRBD1. CDR1 is SGHRS and CDR2 is YFSETQ in the germline V gene. Trimming took 2 bases from V and 4 from J; bases not matched to a gene: 7. The CDR3 covers 15 residues. In nucleotides, the CDR3 is TGCGCCAGCAGCTTAATGGACAGGTCGGCAGATACGCAGTATTTT. It specifies CASSLMDRSADTQYF. Drawing the rest from reference TRBV5-1 and TRBJ2-3, the complete variable domain is KAGVTQTPRYLIKTRGQQVTLSCSPISGHRSVSWYQQTPGQGLQFLFEYFSETQRNKGNFPGRFSGRQFSNSRSEMNVSTLELGDSALYLCASSLMDRSADTQYFGPGTRLTVL.

This chain connects TRBV5-1 to TRBJ2-3; tentative D call: TRBD1 (6 bases). CDR1 and CDR2 from the germline V gene are SGHRS and YFSETQ. CDR3 length: 14 amino acids. Trimming took 4 bases from V and 4 from J, leaving 13 bases between them. Here the CDR3 DNA reads TGCGCCAGCAGCGTTGAGGGGGTACCAGATACGCAGTATTTT. As protein: CASSVEGVPDTQYF.

This clonotype was seen once. The junction and the germline gene differ at one end; a read error may be behind it. This chain joins TRBV12-3 or TRBV12-4 and TRBJ2-4; TRBD1 is a possible D gene (5 bases). Near its end, the DNA agrees better with TRBJ2-7, so the J call may be wrong. CDR3 length equals 12 residues. CDR3 DNA sequence: TGTGTCAGCAGTCTCCAGGGTGCCGAGCAGTACTTC. Protein sequence: CVSSLQGAEQYF.

The V call is TRBV10-3, the J call TRBJ2-2; the D gene is possibly TRBD1 (5 bases). Germline CDR1 and CDR2: ENHRY and SYGVKD. This CDR3 contains 15 residues. V lost 4 bases, J lost 1 base, and 10 bases lay in between. CDR3 nucleotides: TGTGCCATCAGTGTAGCTGGACAGAACACCGGGGAGCTGTTTTTT. The encoded protein is CAISVAGQNTGELFF.

The J gene is TRBJ2-1, the V gene TRBV19, with no clear D. Germline V gives CDR1 LNHDA, CDR2 SQIVND (reference sequence). The CDR3 runs to 13 residues. V was cut by 3 bases and J by 8 bases, with 11 bases left in between. CDR3 amino acids: CASSIGPADEQFF. CDR3 sequence (DNA): TGTGCCAGTAGTATCGGCCCTGCTGATGAGCAGTTCTTC.

This chain connects TRBV5-1 to TRBJ1-5; maybe TRBD1 (5 bases). The V and J ends lost 3 bases and 6 bases respectively, with 10 bases between them. The CDR3 has 13 residues. Germline CDR1 and CDR2: SGHRS and YFSETQ. As DNA, the CDR3 is TGCGCCAGCAGCTGGGAAGGGGCTCAGCCCCAGCATTTT. This encodes CASSWEGAQPQHF.

This clonotype was picked up a small number of times. V usage is TRBV29-1 and J usage is TRBJ2-3; 9 bases align to TRBD2. Germline CDR1 is SQVTM and CDR2 is ANQGSEA. The CDR3 sequence is 14 residues long. V shed 4 bases and J 5 bases; nucleotides not matched to a gene: 7. CDR3 region: CSVARSGSEDTQYF. In DNA, the CDR3 is TGCAGCGTTGCTCGTAGCGGGAGTGAAGATACGCAGTATTTT.

The chain is built from TRBV29-1 and TRBJ2-1, with unresolved D. The CDR3 covers 10 residues. Between the trimmed V and J ends, which lost 3 bases and 10 bases, there was a span of 7 bases. Per the germline V gene, CDR1 is SQVTM and CDR2 is ANQGSEA. The CDR3, as DNA: TGCAGCGTTGATTATGGCGAGCAGTTCTTC. It encodes CSVDYGEQFF.

This clonotype was recorded a few times. The V call is TRBV27, the J call TRBJ2-3; the D gene could be TRBD1 or TRBD2 (5 bases each). V was clipped by 3 bases and J by 5 bases, with 24 bases between them. This CDR3 region has 18 residues. Looked up from germline, CDR1 is MNHEY and CDR2 is SMNVEV (reference sequence). The CDR3, as DNA: TGTGCCAGCAGTTTTCTCAATAAGGGAAGAGGGACGGGAGATACGCAGTATTTT. This codes for CASSFLNKGRGTGDTQYF.

The rearrangement links TRBV5-1 to TRBJ2-5; D is unresolved. Germline V gene lookup returns CDR1 SGHRS and CDR2 YFSETQ. The CDR3 consists of 15 residues. Trimming left V 4 bases short and J 0 bases short, with 13 bases between. Written as DNA, the CDR3 is TGCGCCAGCAGCAACTTCCGAGCGTACCAAGAGACCCAGTACTTC. Its protein product is CASSNFRAYQETQYF. Using reference TRBV5-1 and TRBJ2-5 for the parts outside the CDR3, the full variable domain is KAGVTQTPRYLIKTRGQQVTLSCSPISGHRSVSWYQQTPGQGLQFLFEYFSETQRNKGNFPGRFSGRQFSNSRSEMNVSTLELGDSALYLCASSNFRAYQETQYFGPGTRLLVL.

The chain recombines TRBV27 with TRBJ1-2; a weak D match, TRBD1 (5 bases). The germline CDR1 and CDR2 sequences are MNHEY and SMNVEV (reference sequence). V dropped 4 bases and J dropped 5 bases, with 14 bases sitting between them. The CDR3 covers 14 residues. CDR3 sequence: CASSSSDRVYGYTF. The CDR3 nucleotides are TGTGCCAGCAGTTCGTCAGACAGAGTTTATGGCTACACCTTC.

The chain links TRBV28 to TRBJ2-5; 10 nucleotides align to TRBD2. Trimming cost V 5 bases and J 11 bases; bases outside gene matches: 14. The CDR3 consists of 15 residues. CDR1 is MDHEN and CDR2 is SYDVKM in the germline V gene. CDR3 protein: CASSDTSGAFNEQYF. CDR3 bases: TGTGCCAGCAGTGATACTAGCGGGGCCTTTAATGAGCAGTACTTC.

This clonotype was counted only a few times. This chain joins TRBV2 and TRBJ1-6; no firm D call. The germline gives CDR1 SNHLY, CDR2 FYNNEI. Trimming removed 3 bases at V and 9 bases at J, with 9 bases between. The CDR3 contains 13 residues. The CDR3 nucleotides read TGTGCCAGCAGTGAGGTACCGGGTTCACCCCTCCACTTT. Residues: CASSEVPGSPLHF.

In the case of this clonotype: Just one base apart from a much larger clone, this may be a read error. The gene calls are TRBV29-1 and TRBJ2-3; 7 positions match TRBD2. This CDR3 is 14 amino acids long. V was pared by 5 bases and J by 8 bases, with 13 bases of the junction left unmatched. CDR1 and CDR2 (germline): SQVTM, ANQGSEA. The CDR3 region is CSVFLGTRGGTQYF. In DNA form, the CDR3 reads TGCAGCGTTTTCCTGGGGACTCGCGGGGGTACGCAGTATTTT.

There are a few counts of this clonotype. The chain uses TRBV2 and TRBJ2-4; D perhaps matches TRBD1 (6 bases). The J call is uncertain, as TRBJ2-7 better fits the DNA end. CDR3 length: 13 amino acids. Germline values: CDR1 SNHLY, CDR2 FYNNEI. The CDR3 nucleotides read TGTGCCAGCAGGGACAGCGTAACCTACGAGCAGTACTTC. It specifies CASRDSVTYEQYF.

This clonotype has more than one count but fewer than ten. The genes are TRBV6-1 and TRBJ2-3; 10 bases agree with TRBD2. The CDR3 extends over 15 amino acids. V trimming: 9 bases; J trimming: 5 bases; junction bases outside the gene matches: 11. In germline, CDR1 is MNHNS, CDR2 SASEGT. The CDR3 nucleotides are TGTGCCAGTTGCCAGCGGGAGGGCCTGAAAGATACGCAGTATTTT. Its protein product is CASCQREGLKDTQYF.

As concerns this clonotype: The junction departs from the called germline gene at one end, perhaps through a read error. CDR3 region: CASRDYRSSYNEQLF. The DNA of the CDR3 is TGTGCCAGCAGAGACTATCGAAGCTCCTACAATGAGCAGTTATTC. The chain combines TRBV6-2 or TRBV6-3 with TRBJ2-1, with D possibly TRBD2 on 5 matching bases. The germline V gene has CDR1 MNHEY and CDR2 SVGEGT. The CDR3 loop spans 15 amino acids.

The V call is TRBV20-1, the J call TRBJ1-1; TRBD1 aligns across 8 bases. CDR1 is DFQATT, CDR2 SNEGSKA, per germline (reference sequence). This CDR3 contains 12 residues. The CDR3 DNA reads as TGCAGGGGCCTGACAGGGGACACTGAAGCTTTCTTT. Translation gives CRGLTGDTEAFF.

The J gene is TRBJ2-1, the V gene TRBV20-1; possible D gene TRBD2, 7 bases. Germline CDR1 is DFQATT and CDR2 is SNEGSKA (reference sequence). The CDR3 has 14 residues. Trimming took 6 bases from V and 3 from J, leaving 15 bases between them. CDR3 nucleotides: TGCAGTGCCAGAACGGGGGGCGTCTACAATGAGCAGTTCTTC. Encoded protein: CSARTGGVYNEQFF.

About this clonotype itself: Sequence at one end of the junction differs from germline and may be a read error. This chain links TRBV6-2 or TRBV6-3 with TRBJ2-7; TRBD2 matches 7 bases. Per germline, CDR1 MNHEY and CDR2 SVGEGT. The CDR3 has 15 residues. CDR3 DNA sequence: TGTGCCAGCGGGGGTCGGGGAGGGCCACTGAATGAGCGGTACTTC. This codes for CASGGRGGPLNERYF.

The chain recombines TRBV2 with TRBJ2-1, with no clear D. Trimming removed 2 bases at V and 8 bases at J, with 16 bases between. Germline-derived CDR1 and CDR2 are SNHLY and FYNNEI. The CDR3 sequence is 15 residues long. The CDR3, as DNA: TGTGCCAGCAGTGAAAAGGATAGCCGGCTTGATGAGCAGTTCTTC. Translated: CASSEKDSRLDEQFF.